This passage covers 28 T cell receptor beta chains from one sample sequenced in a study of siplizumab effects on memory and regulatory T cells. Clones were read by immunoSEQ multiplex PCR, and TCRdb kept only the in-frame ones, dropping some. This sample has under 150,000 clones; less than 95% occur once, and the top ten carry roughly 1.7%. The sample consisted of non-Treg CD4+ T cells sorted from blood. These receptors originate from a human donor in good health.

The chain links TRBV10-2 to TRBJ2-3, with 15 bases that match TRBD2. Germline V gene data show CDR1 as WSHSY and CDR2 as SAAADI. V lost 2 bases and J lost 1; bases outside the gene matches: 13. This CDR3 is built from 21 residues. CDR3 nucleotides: TGCGCCAGCAGTGAGCCCCCGGGACTAGCGGGAGGAGGTCGGGGCACAGATACGCAGTATTTT. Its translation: CASSEPPGLAGGGRGTDTQYF.

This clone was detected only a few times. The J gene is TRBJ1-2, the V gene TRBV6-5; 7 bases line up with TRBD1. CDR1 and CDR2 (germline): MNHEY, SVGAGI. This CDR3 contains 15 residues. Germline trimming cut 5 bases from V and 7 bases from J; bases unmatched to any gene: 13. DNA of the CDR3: TGTGCCAGCAGTCGCTTCGGGACAGCCTCTATTGGCTACACCTTC. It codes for CASSRFGTASIGYTF.

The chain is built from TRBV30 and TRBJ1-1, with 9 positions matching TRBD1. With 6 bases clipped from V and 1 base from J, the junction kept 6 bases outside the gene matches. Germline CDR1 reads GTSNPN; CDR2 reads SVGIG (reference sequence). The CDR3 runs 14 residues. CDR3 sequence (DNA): TGTGCCTGTCTTAGGACAGGGGCGAACACTGAAGCTTTCTTT. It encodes CACLRTGANTEAFF.

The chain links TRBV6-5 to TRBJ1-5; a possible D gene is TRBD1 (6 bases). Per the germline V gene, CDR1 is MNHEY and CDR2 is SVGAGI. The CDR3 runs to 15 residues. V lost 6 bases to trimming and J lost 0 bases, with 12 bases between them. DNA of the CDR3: TGTGCCAGCAGCTCCGACAGGCTTAGCAATCAGCCCCAGCATTTT. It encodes CASSSDRLSNQPQHF.

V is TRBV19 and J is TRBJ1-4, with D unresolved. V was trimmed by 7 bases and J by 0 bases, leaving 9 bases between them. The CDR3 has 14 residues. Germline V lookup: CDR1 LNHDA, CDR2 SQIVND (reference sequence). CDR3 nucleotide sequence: TGTGCCAGTAAGACGTTGGCAACTAATGAAAAACTGTTTTTT. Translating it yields CASKTLATNEKLFF.

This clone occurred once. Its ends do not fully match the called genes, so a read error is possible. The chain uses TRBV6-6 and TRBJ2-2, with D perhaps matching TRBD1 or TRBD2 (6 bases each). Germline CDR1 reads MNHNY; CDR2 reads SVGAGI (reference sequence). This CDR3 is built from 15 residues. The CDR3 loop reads CATGRWGAKTGELFF. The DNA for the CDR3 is TGTGCCACCGGCAGGTGGGGGGCGAAGACCGGGGAGCTGTTTTTT.

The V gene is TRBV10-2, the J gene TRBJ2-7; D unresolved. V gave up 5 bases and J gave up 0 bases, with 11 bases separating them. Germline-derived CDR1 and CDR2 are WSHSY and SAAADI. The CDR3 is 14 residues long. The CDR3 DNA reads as TGCGCCAGCAGTACGCTGGGTTTCTCCTACGAGCAGTACTTC. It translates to CASSTLGFSYEQYF.

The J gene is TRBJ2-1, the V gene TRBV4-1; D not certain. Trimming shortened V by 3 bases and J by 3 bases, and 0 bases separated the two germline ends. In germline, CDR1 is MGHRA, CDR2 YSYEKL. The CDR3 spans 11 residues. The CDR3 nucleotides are TGCGCCAGCAGCCACTACAATGAGCAGTTCTTC. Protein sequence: CASSHYNEQFF.

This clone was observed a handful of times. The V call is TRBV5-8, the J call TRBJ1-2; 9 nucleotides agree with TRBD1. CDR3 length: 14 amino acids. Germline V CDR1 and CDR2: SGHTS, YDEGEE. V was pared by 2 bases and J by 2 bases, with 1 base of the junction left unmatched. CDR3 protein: CASSFGTGNYGYTF. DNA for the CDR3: TGTGCCAGCAGCTTCGGGACAGGGAACTATGGCTACACCTTC.

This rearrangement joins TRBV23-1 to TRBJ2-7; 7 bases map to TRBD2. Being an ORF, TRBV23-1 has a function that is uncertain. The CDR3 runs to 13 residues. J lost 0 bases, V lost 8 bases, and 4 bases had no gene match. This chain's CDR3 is CASGGGFSYEQYF. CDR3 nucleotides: TGCGCCAGCGGGGGGGGGTTCTCCTACGAGCAGTACTTC.

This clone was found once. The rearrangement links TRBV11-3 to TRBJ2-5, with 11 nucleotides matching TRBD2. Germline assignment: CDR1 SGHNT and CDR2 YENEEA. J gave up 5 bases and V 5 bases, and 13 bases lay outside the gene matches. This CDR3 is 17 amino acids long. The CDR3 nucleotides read TGTGCCAGCAGCCCAGGGGCTAGCGGGAGGTCTTTGGAGACCCAGTACTTC. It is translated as CASSPGASGRSLETQYF. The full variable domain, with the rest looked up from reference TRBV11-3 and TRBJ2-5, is EAGVVQSPRYKIIEKKQPVAFWCNPISGHNTLYWYLQNLGQGPELLIRYENEEAVDDSQLPKDRFSAERLKGVDSTLKIQPAELGDSAVYLCASSPGASGRSLETQYFGPGTRLLVL.

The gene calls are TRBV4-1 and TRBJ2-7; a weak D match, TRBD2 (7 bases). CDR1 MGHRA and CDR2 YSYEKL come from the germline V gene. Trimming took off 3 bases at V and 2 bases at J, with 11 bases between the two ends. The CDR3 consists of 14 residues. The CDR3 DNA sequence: TGCGCCAGCAGCCAGGGGGAGGGGGCCTACGAGCAGTACTTC. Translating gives CASSQGEGAYEQYF.

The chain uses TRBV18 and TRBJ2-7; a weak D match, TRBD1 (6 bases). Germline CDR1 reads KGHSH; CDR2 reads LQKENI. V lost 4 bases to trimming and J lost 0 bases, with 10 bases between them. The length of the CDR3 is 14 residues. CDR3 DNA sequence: TGTGCCAGCTCACTTCAGACAGGCTCCTACGAGCAGTACTTC. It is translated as CASSLQTGSYEQYF.

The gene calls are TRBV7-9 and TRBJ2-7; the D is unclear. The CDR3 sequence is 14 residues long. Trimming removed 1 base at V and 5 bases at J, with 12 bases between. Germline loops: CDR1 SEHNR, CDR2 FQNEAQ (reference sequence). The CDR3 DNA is TGTGCCAGCAGCTTAGATAGGATCAGCGACGAGCAGTACTTC. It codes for CASSLDRISDEQYF.

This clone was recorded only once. CDR3 nucleotide sequence: TGTGCCAGTCAGCGGACCCCCGGTGGGGCCCAGTACTTC. It specifies CASQRTPGGAQYF. J is TRBJ2-5 and V is TRBV19; a possible D gene is TRBD2 (5 bases). Trimming removed 8 bases from V and 9 bases from J, with 19 bases in between. CDR3 size: 13 residues. Germline V CDR1 and CDR2: LNHDA, SQIVND (reference sequence).

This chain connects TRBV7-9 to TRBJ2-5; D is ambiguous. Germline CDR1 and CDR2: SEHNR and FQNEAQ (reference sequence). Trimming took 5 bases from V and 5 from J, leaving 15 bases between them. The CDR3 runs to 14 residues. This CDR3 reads CASSGWQGGETQYF. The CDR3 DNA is TGTGCCAGCAGCGGCTGGCAAGGTGGTGAGACCCAGTACTTC. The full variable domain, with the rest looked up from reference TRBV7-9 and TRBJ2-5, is DTGVSQNPRHKITKRGQNVTFRCDPISEHNRLYWYRQTLGQGPEFLTYFQNEAQLEKSRLLSDRFSAERPKGSFSTLEIQRTEQGDSAMYLCASSGWQGGETQYFGPGTRLLVL.

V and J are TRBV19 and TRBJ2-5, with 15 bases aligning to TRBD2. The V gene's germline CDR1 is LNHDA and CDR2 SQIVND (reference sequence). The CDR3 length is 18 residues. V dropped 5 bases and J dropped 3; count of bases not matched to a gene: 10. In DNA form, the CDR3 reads TGTGCCAGTAGTCAGGGACTAGCGGGAGGACCGGAAGAAGAGACCCAGTACTTC. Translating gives CASSQGLAGGPEEETQYF.

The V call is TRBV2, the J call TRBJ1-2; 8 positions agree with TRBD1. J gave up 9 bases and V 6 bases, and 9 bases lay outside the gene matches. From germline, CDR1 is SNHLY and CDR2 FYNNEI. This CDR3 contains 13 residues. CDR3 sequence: CASRGDRPGSYTF. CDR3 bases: TGTGCCAGCAGGGGGGACAGGCCAGGAAGCTACACCTTC.

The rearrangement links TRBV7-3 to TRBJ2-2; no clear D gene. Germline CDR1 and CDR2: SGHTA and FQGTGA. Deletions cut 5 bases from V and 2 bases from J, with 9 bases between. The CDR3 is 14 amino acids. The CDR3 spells CASSPSANTGELFF. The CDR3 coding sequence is TGTGCCAGCAGCCCGAGCGCAAACACCGGGGAGCTGTTTTTT.

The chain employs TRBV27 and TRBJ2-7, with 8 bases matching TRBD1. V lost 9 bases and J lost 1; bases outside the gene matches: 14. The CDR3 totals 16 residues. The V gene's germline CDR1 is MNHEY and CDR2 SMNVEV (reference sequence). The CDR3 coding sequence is TGTGCCAGTTTGACTCGCCAGACAGGGGCATCCTACGAGCAGTACTTC. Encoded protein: CASLTRQTGASYEQYF.

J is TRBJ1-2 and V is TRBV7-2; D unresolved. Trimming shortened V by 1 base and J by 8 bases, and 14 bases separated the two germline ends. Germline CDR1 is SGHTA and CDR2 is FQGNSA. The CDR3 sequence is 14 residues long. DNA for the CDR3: TGTGCCAGCAGCTTAGTGGCGGGCGGGGAAGGCTACACCTTC. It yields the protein CASSLVAGGEGYTF. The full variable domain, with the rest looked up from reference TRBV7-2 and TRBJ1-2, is GAGVSQSPSNKVTEKGKDVELRCDPISGHTALYWYRQSLGQGLEFLIYFQGNSAPDKSGLPSDRFSAERTGGSVSTLTIQRTQQEDSAVYLCASSLVAGGEGYTFGSGTRLTVV.

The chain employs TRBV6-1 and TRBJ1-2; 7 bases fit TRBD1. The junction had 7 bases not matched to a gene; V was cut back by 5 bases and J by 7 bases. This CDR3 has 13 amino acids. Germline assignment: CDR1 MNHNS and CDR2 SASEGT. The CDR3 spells CASSQFTGVGYTF. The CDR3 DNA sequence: TGTGCCAGCAGTCAATTTACAGGGGTTGGCTACACCTTC.

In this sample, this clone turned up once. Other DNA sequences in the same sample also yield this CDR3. The CDR3 coding sequence is TGTGCCAGCAGCGACCGGGACAGGGGCTTGTACGAGCAGTACTTC. This translates into CASSDRDRGLYEQYF. The chain carries TRBV9 and TRBJ2-7; 10 nucleotides match TRBD1. CDR3 size: 15 residues. The V segment lost 3 bases and the J segment 4 bases; nucleotides outside the gene matches: 7. The germline CDR1 and CDR2 sequences are SGDLS and YYNGEE.

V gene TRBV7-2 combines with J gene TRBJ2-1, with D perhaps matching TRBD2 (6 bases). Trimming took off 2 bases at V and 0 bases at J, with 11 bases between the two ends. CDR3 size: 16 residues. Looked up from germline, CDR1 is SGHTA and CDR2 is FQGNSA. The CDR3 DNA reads TGTGCCAGCAGCTTATGGGTCGGGGGCTCCTACAATGAGCAGTTCTTC. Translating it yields CASSLWVGGSYNEQFF.

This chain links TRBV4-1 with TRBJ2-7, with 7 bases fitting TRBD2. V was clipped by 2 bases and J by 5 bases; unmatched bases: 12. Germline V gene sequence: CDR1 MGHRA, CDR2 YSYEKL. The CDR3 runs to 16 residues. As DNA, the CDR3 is TGCGCCAGCAGCCAACTACTACACTCCCGGGGGGACGAGCAGTACTTC. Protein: CASSQLLHSRGDEQYF.

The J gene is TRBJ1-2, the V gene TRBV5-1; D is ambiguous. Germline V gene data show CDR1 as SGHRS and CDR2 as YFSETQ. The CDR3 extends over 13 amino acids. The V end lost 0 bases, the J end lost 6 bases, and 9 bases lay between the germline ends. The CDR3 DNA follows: TGCGCCAGCAGCTTGGACATTTTCCATGGCTACACCTTC. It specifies CASSLDIFHGYTF.

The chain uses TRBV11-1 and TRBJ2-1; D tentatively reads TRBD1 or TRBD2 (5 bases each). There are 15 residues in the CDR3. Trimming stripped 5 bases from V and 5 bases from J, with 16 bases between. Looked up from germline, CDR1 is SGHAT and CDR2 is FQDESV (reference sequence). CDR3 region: CASSRRDLGHNEQFF. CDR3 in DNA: TGTGCCAGCAGCCGTCGGGACCTGGGCCACAATGAGCAGTTCTTC.

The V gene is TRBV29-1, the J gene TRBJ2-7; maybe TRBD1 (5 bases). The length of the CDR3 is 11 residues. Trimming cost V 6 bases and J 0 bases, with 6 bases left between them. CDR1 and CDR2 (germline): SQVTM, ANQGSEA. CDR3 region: CSVQVSYEQYF. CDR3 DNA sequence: TGCAGCGTACAGGTCTCCTACGAGCAGTACTTC.